This T cell receptor (beta chain) was sequenced for a study of blood T cells in healthy people across ages. For the study at large: About one barcoded beta molecule per two T cells was captured by template switching. Study-wide findings and caveats: Whereas aged donors had fewer naive CD4+ cells, long-lived donors had more of them and higher diversity.

Germline CDR1 and CDR2: SGHRS and YFSETQ. V shed 0 bases and J 6 bases; nucleotides not matched to a gene: 9. CDR3 size: 16 residues. Every participating donor contributed around 9.5 milliliters of peripheral blood through a draw. A note on this clonotype: Its target is not known.

Using a J-beta primer mix together with a sample-barcoded 5' primer, a second PCR was run for roughly 6 to 11 cycles. TCRdb fed the 5' RACE reads into MiXCR, producing one record per CDR3 protein. The sample includes roughly 1,500,000 distinct CDR3 sequences, around 39% of them seen just once. The chain carries TRBV5-1 and TRBJ2-1; 7 bases match TRBD2. The sequencing input was blood. The TCR sequence derives from a woman in her late teens or twenties in good health. The CDR3 bases are TGCGCCAGCAGCTTGGGGTCTAGCGGAGTCCTCAATGAGCAGTTCTTC. Translating it yields CASSLGSSGVLNEQFF.